This TCR beta chain comes out of a study of T cells after yellow fever vaccination (dated by TCRdb to the late 2010s). About the investigation overall: Libraries from fractions with low cell numbers were prepared with the SMART-Seq v4 Ultra Low Input RNA kit. To follow T-cell clones before and after both primary and booster YFV17D yellow fever vaccination, bulk TCR alpha and beta repertoires underwent longitudinal sequencing. Two healthy male donors, one aged 18 to 30 and one aged 30 to 40 years, made up the cohort. Blood was collected at multiple timepoints before and after primary and secondary immunization, and bulk PBMC replicates and cell subsets were isolated. Here is what the overall study found, with its caveats: Most clones expanded after primary vaccination were re-detected after the booster (around 96% of CD4 and roughly 87% of CD8), suggesting broad memory maintenance. Compared with the primary T-cell response, the secondary T-cell response was faster but weaker, reaching its peak on day 5 rather than on day 15. A small fraction of clonotypes appeared in both the CD4 and CD8 compartments, likely as a result of convergent recombination. Computational filtering was needed because FACS-sorted repertoires could contain abundant contaminating clonotypes from the bulk population. Only a couple of donors were included in the study, so the extent to which the findings can be generalized is limited.

A remark on this clonotype: Its target antigen remains unknown. No quality values exist for individual bases; no much larger clone is one base distant.

TCR cDNA was made using 5'RACE template switching, a step that added a universal primer site and unique molecular identifiers. Priming of cDNA synthesis was performed from both the TCR alpha and TCR beta constant segments. Libraries were amplified in two PCR steps, with sample barcodes and sequencing adapters added in the second step. Sequencing of libraries was done on Illumina HiSeq 2500 (2x100 bp) or NovaSeq (2x150 bp). Concerning the study's data processing: MIGEC handled demultiplexing of reads and collapsing into UMI consensus sequences, while MiXCR performed V(D)J alignment. Clonotypes responding to the vaccine were identified with edgeR on replicate PBMC samples, with the criteria of FDR below 0.01 and a log2 fold change above 5 up to day 15. CD4 or CD8 identity was assigned to each bulk clonotype according to whether the clonotype was present at higher abundance in the sequenced CD4 repertoire or the sequenced CD8 repertoire. TCRdb's own reprocessing of the public reads used fastp at Q25 and MiXCR and kept productive beta chains. When rows share a CDR3 protein, they turn into one entry using the most common DNA and genes. What appears here as the V and J calls and clone size reflects TCRdb's work, not the paper's. This sample comprises under 700,000 distinct CDR3 sequences, 17% of them detected only once. The ten biggest clones cover 15% to 20% of the sample.

The treatment or condition label on this specimen signifies: live attenuated yellow fever vaccine strain. At each blood-draw timepoint, two biological replicates of bulk PBMCs were collected. PBMCs were isolated from peripheral blood using a standard Ficoll-Paque protocol. TriZol was used to extract RNA from bulk PBMCs, CD4 and CD8 fractions, and dextramer-positive and dextramer-negative fractions. This sequence was found in a young man who received the YFV17D yellow fever vaccine. The input for sequencing was PBMCs, taken around 5 days after the first yellow fever vaccination.

The nucleotides read TGCAGTGCGCGGACACGAGGGGGGACTGAAGCTTTCTTT. Its translation reads: CSARTRGGTEAFF. This sequence uses TRBV20-1 and TRBJ1-1; the D region possibly corresponds to TRBD1 (6 bases align). V loses 6 bases, J loses 5 bases, and the germline ends lie 16 bases apart. Reading from cysteine to phenylalanine, the CDR3 counts 13 amino acids. The kept DNA is CDR3 alone, 39 bases in frame from the first base. The germline V gene encodes CDR1 DFQATT and CDR2 SNEGSKA (reference sequence).